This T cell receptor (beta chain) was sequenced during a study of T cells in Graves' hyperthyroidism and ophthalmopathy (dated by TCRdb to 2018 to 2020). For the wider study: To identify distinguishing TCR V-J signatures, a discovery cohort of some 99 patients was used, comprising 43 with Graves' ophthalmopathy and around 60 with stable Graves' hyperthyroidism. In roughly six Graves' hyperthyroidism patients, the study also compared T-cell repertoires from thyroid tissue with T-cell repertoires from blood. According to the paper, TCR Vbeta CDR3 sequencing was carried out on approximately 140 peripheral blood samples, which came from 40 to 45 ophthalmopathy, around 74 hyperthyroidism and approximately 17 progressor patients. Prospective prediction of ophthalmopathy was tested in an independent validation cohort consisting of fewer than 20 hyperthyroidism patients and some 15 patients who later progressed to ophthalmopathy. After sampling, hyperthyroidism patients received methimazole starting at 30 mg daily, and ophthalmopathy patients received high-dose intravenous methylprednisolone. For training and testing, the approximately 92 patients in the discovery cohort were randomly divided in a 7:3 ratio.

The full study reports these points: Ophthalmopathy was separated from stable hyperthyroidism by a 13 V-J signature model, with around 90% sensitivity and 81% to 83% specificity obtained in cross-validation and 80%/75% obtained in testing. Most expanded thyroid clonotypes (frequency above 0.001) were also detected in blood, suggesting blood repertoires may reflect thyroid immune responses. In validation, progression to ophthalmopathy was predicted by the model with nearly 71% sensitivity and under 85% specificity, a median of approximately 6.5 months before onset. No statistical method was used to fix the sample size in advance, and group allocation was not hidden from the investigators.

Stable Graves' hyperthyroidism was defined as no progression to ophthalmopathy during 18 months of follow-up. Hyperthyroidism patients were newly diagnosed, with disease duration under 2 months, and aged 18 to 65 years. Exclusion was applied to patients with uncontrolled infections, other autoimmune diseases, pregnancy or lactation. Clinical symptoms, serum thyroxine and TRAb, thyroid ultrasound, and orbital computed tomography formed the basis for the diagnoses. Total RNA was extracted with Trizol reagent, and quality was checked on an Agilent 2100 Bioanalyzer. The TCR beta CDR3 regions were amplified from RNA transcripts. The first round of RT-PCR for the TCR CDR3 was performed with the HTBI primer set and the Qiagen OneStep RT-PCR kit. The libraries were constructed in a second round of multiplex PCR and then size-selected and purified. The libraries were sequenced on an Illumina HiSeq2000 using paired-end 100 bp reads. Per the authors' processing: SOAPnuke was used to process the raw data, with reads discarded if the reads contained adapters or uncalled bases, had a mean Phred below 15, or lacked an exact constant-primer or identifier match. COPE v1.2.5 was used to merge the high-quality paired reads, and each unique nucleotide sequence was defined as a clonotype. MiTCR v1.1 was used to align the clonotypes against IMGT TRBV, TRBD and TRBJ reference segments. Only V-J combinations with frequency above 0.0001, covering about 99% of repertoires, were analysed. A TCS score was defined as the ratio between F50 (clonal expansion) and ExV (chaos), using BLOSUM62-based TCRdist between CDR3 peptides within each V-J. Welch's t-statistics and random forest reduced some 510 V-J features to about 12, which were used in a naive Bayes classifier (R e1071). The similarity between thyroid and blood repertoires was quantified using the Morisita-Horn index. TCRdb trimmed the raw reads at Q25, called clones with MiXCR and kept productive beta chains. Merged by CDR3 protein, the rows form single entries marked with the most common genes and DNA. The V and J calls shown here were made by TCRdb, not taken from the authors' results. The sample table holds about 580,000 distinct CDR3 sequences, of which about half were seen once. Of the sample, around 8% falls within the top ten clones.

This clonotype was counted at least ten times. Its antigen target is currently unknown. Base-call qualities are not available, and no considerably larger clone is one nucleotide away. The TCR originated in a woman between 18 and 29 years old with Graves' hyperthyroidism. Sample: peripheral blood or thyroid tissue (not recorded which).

DNA sequence: TGCAGTGCCCAAACTCCCGTGCGTGGGGGCAGGGGCTATGGCTACACCTTC. This is translated as CSAQTPVRGGRGYGYTF. This sequence uses TRBV20-1 and TRBJ1-2; TRBD1 might be the D gene, on 6 matching bases. The trim is 6 bases for V and 4 bases for J, with a gap of 27 bases between the germline ends. Measured from the cysteine to the phenylalanine, the CDR3 is 17 residues long. The sequence is cut down to CDR3 DNA, 51 bases in frame from base 1. From a lookup of the germline V gene (reference sequence), CDR1 and CDR2 are DFQATT and SNEGSKA.